This TCR beta chain was documented in a study of blood T cell repertoires in COVID-19. The wider study: Samples of COVID-19 (acute and convalescent) were obtained from the United States, Italy and Spain. PBMCs, B-cell-depleted T cells, or T cells provided the cDNA or gDNA that made up the material.

The CDR3 is 16 amino acids. With V trimmed by 4 bases and J by 0 bases, 6 bases remained unmatched. In germline, CDR1 is SGHNT, CDR2 YYREEE (reference sequence). Original analysis: Reference gene primer amplification yielded estimated nucleated cell counts. TCRdb keeps only in-frame clones here, not all; method: immunoSEQ multiplex PCR. V and J calls and clone size are copied from that table; D and trimming were computed from the DNA. This sample carries approximately 240,000 clones, about four fifths of them seen once, and the ten largest clones take 4%. The specimen was peripheral blood. The genes are TRBV5-4 and TRBJ2-1, with 8 bases matching TRBD2. The TCR was taken from a man in his forties or fifties with acute or convalescent COVID-19. The CDR3 sequence: CASSNLAGSSYNEQFF. DNA for the CDR3: TGTGCCAGCAGCAACTTAGCGGGGAGCTCCTACAATGAGCAGTTCTTC.